Listed below are T cell receptor beta chains from one sample, sequenced in a study of blood T cell repertoires in COVID-19. The method was immunoSEQ multiplex PCR; TCRdb's version includes in-frame clones alone and lacks a portion of them. Of fewer than 250,000 clones listed, more than 85% are singletons. The sequenced material came from peripheral blood. Receptors originate from a young man with acute or convalescent COVID-19. Each CDR3 is given with its conserved first and last residue. Each record gives: J gene, V gene, D gene, clone size, CDR3 protein, CDR3 DNA. A D gene is named only where the DNA matches it firmly. A clone size is listed for some rows: how often the clone was seen (once, few, many), or a class if it is expanded.

>TRBJ1-4|TRBV5-6|.|.
CASSPAWAANEKLFF
TGTGCCAGCAGCCCCGCGTGGGCTGCTAATGAAAAACTGTTTTTT
>TRBJ2-1|TRBV7-9|TRBD2|.
CASSPGTSGVYNEQFF
TGTGCCAGCAGTCCCGGGACTAGCGGGGTCTACAATGAGCAGTTCTTC
>TRBJ2-1|TRBV6-5|.|.
CASSPWTRVRFF
TGTGCCAGCAGTCCCTGGACACGGGTCAGGTTCTTC
>TRBJ1-2|TRBV3-1/TRBV3-2|TRBD1|.
CASSDSSPNRGYGYTF
TGTGCCAGCAGCGACTCTTCACCAAACAGGGGATATGGCTACACCTTC
>TRBJ1-2|TRBV6-1|.|.
CASSEARGYGYTF
TGTGCCAGCAGTGAAGCGCGGGGCTATGGCTACACCTTC
>TRBJ2-5|TRBV5-4|TRBD2|.
CASSLTSGGGKETQYF
TGTGCCAGCAGCCTAACTAGCGGGGGCGGCAAAGAGACCCAGTACTTC
>TRBJ2-5|TRBV4-1|TRBD2|.
CASSPSGGHQETQYF
TGCGCCAGCAGTCCTAGCGGGGGCCACCAAGAGACCCAGTACTTC
>TRBJ2-1|TRBV10-1|.|once
CASSELHRDEQFF
TGCGCCAGCAGTGAGTTACACCGGGATGAGCAGTTCTTC
>TRBJ2-1|TRBV30|TRBD2|.
CAWSASGRLDEQFF
TGTGCCTGGAGTGCTAGCGGGAGGTTAGATGAGCAGTTCTTC
>TRBJ1-3|TRBV21-1|.|.
CASSKGYGGGGSGNTIYF
TGTGCCAGCAGCAAAGGGTATGGGGGAGGGGGCTCTGGAAACACCATATATTTT